The 5 T cell receptor beta chains in this list originate from one sample, sequenced in a study of blood T cells in healthy people across ages. With a J-beta primer mix and a sample-barcoded 5' primer, a second PCR ran about 6 to 11 cycles. In TCRdb, the 5' RACE reads were re-called with MiXCR into one record per CDR3 protein. The sample records approximately 820,000 distinct CDR3 sequences, around two fifths being singletons. Input material: blood. These TCRs come from a man aged 60 to 75 in good health.

The CDR3 sequence is CASSVGQLGTGELFF. CDR3 coding DNA: TGTGCCAGCAGTGTCGGACAGTTGGGCACCGGGGAGCTGTTTTTT. The chain carries TRBV6-4 and TRBJ2-2, with D perhaps matching TRBD1 (6 bases). This CDR3 region has 15 residues. Germline CDR1 reads MRHNA; CDR2 reads SNTAGT. V lost 4 bases and J lost 4, with 13 bases in between.

This clonotype was counted a few times. V usage is TRBV12-3 or TRBV12-4 and J usage is TRBJ2-7; a weak D match, TRBD2 (5 bases). Trimming took 5 bases from V and 3 from J, leaving 14 bases between them. The CDR3 is made up of 14 amino acids. Here the CDR3 DNA reads TGTGCCAGCAGTGACGGCGGGTGGGACTACGAGCAGTACTTC. This translates into CASSDGGWDYEQYF.

The chain links TRBV13 to TRBJ2-7; possible D gene TRBD1, 5 bases. Per the germline V gene, CDR1 is PRHDT and CDR2 is FYEKMQ (reference sequence). V gave up 5 bases and J gave up 6 bases, with 17 bases separating them. The CDR3 extends over 14 amino acids. The CDR3 here is CASSPTRYRSEQYF. Written as DNA, the CDR3 is TGTGCCAGCAGCCCCACTCGATACAGGTCCGAGCAGTACTTC.

CDR3 in amino acids: CASSTGVSNIQYF. CDR3 DNA: TGTGCCAGCAGCACAGGGGTTTCGAACATTCAGTACTTC. The genes are TRBV7-2 and TRBJ2-7; 7 nucleotides align to TRBD1. The end of the DNA fits TRBJ2-4 better, so the J call may be wrong. The CDR3 extends over 13 amino acids. Germline loops: CDR1 SGHTA, CDR2 FQGNSA.

V is TRBV29-1 and J is TRBJ2-7; TRBD2 agrees at 7 bases. Judging by the DNA end, TRBJ2-5 fits better; the J call may be wrong. The CDR3 sequence is 13 residues long. Germline CDR1 reads SQVTM; CDR2 reads ANQGSEA. Here the CDR3 DNA reads TGCAGCGTTGAAGGGACTAGAATTGAGACCCAGTACTTC. It encodes CSVEGTRIETQYF.